A selection of T cell receptor beta chains follows, all from one sample in a study of vaccination and CD4 T cells after COVID-19. Their target antigens are unknown. TCRdb processed the PCR reads anew with MiXCR; each CDR3 protein has one entry. The data contain 13,000 or so distinct CDR3 sequences, roughly 45% of them singletons. The specimen sequenced was CD4+ T cells from blood, cultured in vitro. These receptors were taken from a human donor who had recovered from COVID-19. Each CDR3 is given without its conserved first and last residue. Expanded clones are given a class, and other clones once, few, many or no size at all.

clone_size | v_call | cdr3_length | cdr3_aa
few | TRBV20-1 | 11 | SARRTANTEAF
. | TRBV2 | 11 | ASGNPRNTEAF
. | TRBV20-1 | 13 | SASNPASGYNEQF
. | TRBV30 | 11 | AWSHRQGYEQY
. | TRBV12-3/TRBV12-4 | 11 | ASSRDTYSPLH
. | TRBV6-4 | 14 | AGSYSTAHPYNEQF
. | TRBV18 | 9 | ASSGDYGYT
. | TRBV27 | 13 | ASSFRGQLNTEAF
. | TRBV6-2/TRBV6-3 | 11 | ANRDDNTGELF
few | TRBV7-9 | 10 | ASSLNDQPQH
few | TRBV6-1 | 16 | ASSEGEVGSHYFQPQH
. | TRBV7-2 | 14 | ASSMKALRGTGELF
few | TRBV7-6 | 15 | ASSLAGGQSSYNEQF
. | TRBV2 | 13 | ASSVRTGGGSPLH
. | TRBV10-3 | 10 | AIRGQNTEAF
few | TRBV7-9 | 11 | ASSQDGDYGYT
. | TRBV6-2/TRBV6-3 | 12 | ASSYIQGGTEAF
few | TRBV20-1 | 10 | SASEGNQPQH
medium-sized | TRBV27 | 14 | ASSPWMEAGYYGYT
. | TRBV30 | 11 | AWVEMQNSPLH